This T cell receptor (beta chain) was identified in a study of cytomegalovirus exposure and HLA in healthy donors. Across the whole study: The early release's HLA-typed donors yielded about 85 million unique TCRs. Study results and caveats: In a later analysis, common viral pathogens appeared linked to several of the most significant clusters.

As to this clone: Its cognate antigen is unknown.

With 60 Vbeta and 13 Jbeta primers, the PCR was carried out. Sequencing was performed with immunoSEQ multiplex PCR; in TCRdb, only in-frame clones are kept and a portion is missing. The sample yields some 130,000 clones, approximately 62% seen once. V was shortened by 4 bases and J by 6 bases, with 14 bases between the two germline ends. Looked up from germline, CDR1 is SGDLS and CDR2 is YYNGEE. CDR3 size: 13 residues. The chain carries TRBV9 and TRBJ2-7, with no clear D. Input material: PBMCs. This clonotype was sampled from a human donor in good health. The CDR3 nucleotides read TGTGCCAGCAGCCCCCCCCTGGCCCCCGAGCAGTACTTC. Translation gives CASSPPLAPEQYF.